This TCR beta chain originates from a study of cytomegalovirus exposure and HLA in healthy donors. Note on this clone: Antigen unknown.

Trimming shortened V by 4 bases and J by 1 base, and 14 bases separated the two germline ends. CDR3 length: 17 amino acids. Germline lookup yields CDR1 LNHDA and CDR2 SQIVND (reference sequence). Generated by immunoSEQ multiplex PCR, the TCRdb table keeps only in-frame clones and is missing some. This table holds 100,000 to 150,000 clones, approximately 88% found once. Whole-study results and caveats: Both high specificity and high sensitivity reportedly marked the classifier's diagnosis of cytomegalovirus status. TCR clusters originating in the first cohort tended to co-occur in the 100 to 150 validation repertoires, according to a later analysis.

Sequenced: PBMCs. The chain uses TRBV19 and TRBJ1-6; D might be TRBD1 (5 bases). This receptor was identified in a man between 18 and 29 years old in good health and CMV-seronegative. CDR3 sequence: CASSKKPGSSYNSPLHF. The DNA for the CDR3 is TGTGCCAGTAGTAAAAAACCAGGGTCGTCCTATAATTCACCCCTCCACTTT.